This TCR beta chain came from a study of CD8 T cells in ankylosing spondylitis. CDR1 SGHRS and CDR2 YFSETQ come from the germline V gene. Trimming pared 7 bases from V and 4 bases from J, leaving 15 bases between. The CDR3 totals 13 residues. Libraries for TCR beta were made by quantitative 5'-RACE with molecular barcodes. TCRdb ran MiXCR on the 5' RACE reads and lists one entry per CDR3 protein. The table lists more than 300,000 distinct CDR3 sequences, 7.5% to 9% of them singletons. The study's findings and limits: Disease-associated clones were reportedly significantly overrepresented in matched ankylosing spondylitis synovial fluid. What seemed typical of ankylosing spondylitis blood was a TCR beta motif built from several highly homologous variants. Past research had described some motif variants in reactive arthritis synovial fluid and blood. As for the disease-linked clones, they showed a CD8+ phenotype and occurred at relatively low frequencies in peripheral blood.

The sample holds many counts of this clonotype. Its antigen is as yet unknown. This clonotype originated in a male donor with ankylosing spondylitis. The V call is TRBV5-1, the J call TRBJ2-7, with D unclear. The sample consisted of blood, either unsorted or a sorted T cell fraction (not recorded which). The CDR3 spells CASRRREEYEQYF. The DNA for the CDR3 is TGCGCCAGCCGACGCCGTGAGGAATACGAGCAGTACTTC.